This T cell receptor (beta chain) derives from a study of T cell responses to AZD1222 COVID-19 vaccine. Regarding the study as a whole: Donors, mostly white British, included more females; clonal diversity was possibly underestimated. Seropositive status at baseline applied to only five or six AZD1222 recipients.

V lost 10 bases and J lost 7, with 16 bases in between. This CDR3 contains 13 residues. Germline V gene data show CDR1 as SNHLY and CDR2 as FYNNEI. Libraries were prepared by immunoSEQ multiplex PCR; TCRdb keeps only in-frame clonotypes and omits some of them. This sample carries approximately 84,000 clones, approximately 85% of them seen once, and the ten largest clones take about 10%. About this clone itself: What it binds is not known.

Pooling was applied to second doses at about 4 or about 12 weeks. This rearrangement joins TRBV2 to TRBJ2-2, with D unclear. The TCR sequence derives from an adult who received the AZD1222 COVID-19 vaccine. Source: peripheral blood, taken 28 days after the second AZD1222 dose. In DNA, the CDR3 is TGTGCCACCTACGGCCTTTTCGGCGGGGAGCTGTTTTTT. It codes for CATYGLFGGELFF. The full variable domain, its missing parts supplied by reference TRBV2 and TRBJ2-2, is EPEVTQTPSHQVTQMGQEVILRCVPISNHLYFYWYRQILGQKVEFLVSFYNNEISEKSEIFDDQFSVERPDGSNFTLKIRSTKLEDSAMYFCATYGLFGGELFFGEGSRLTVL.